This T cell receptor beta chain was obtained from a study of cytomegalovirus exposure and HLA in healthy donors. Study-wide results and limits: In vitro experiments confirmed that a few CMV-associated chains were specific for CMV antigens. In a later analysis, DRB1 alleles had the most associated TCRs; HLA-C alleles the fewest. Sequencing likely caused a cluster of highly shared sequence variants.

Germline V CDR1 and CDR2: SGHVS, FQNEAQ. Trimming took off 3 bases at V and 1 base at J, with 7 bases between the two ends. CDR3 length: 14 residues. PCR primers comprised 60 Vbeta and 13 Jbeta primers. Sequenced by immunoSEQ multiplex PCR; TCRdb stores in-frame clones only, minus some. Found here are 90,000 to 140,000 clones, about 13% of them singletons; the top ten hold around 15%. As for this clone: No antigen is known for it. Other nucleotide sequences in the sample specify the same CDR3.

V and J are TRBV7-8 and TRBJ2-1; a possible D gene is TRBD2 (5 bases). Sequenced: PBMCs. This TCR derives from a man aged 35-49 years in good health and CMV-seropositive. CDR3 protein: CASSLAGSYNEQFF. CDR3 in DNA: TGTGCCAGCAGCTTGGCGGGTTCCTACAATGAGCAGTTCTTC.